The T cell receptor (beta chain) described here comes from a study of CD8 T cells in ankylosing spondylitis. Study-wide results and caveats: Earlier work had already found some motif variants in reactive arthritis synovial fluid and blood. Disease-associated clonotypes exhibited CD8+ identity and were relatively infrequent in peripheral blood. A TCR beta motif of seven or eight highly homologous variants appeared characteristic of ankylosing spondylitis blood.

TCRdb called the 5' RACE reads again in MiXCR, with one record for every CDR3 protein. The sample carries around 390,000 distinct CDR3 sequences, 20% to 25% recorded once. The table lists this clonotype with a few counts. Its antigen is undetermined. CDR1 and CDR2 (germline): SGHRS, YFSETQ. This CDR3 comprises 13 residues. J was trimmed by 10 bases and V by 0 bases; bases with no gene match: 4. This receptor was obtained from a male donor with ankylosing spondylitis. Sequences were obtained from blood, either unsorted or a sorted T cell fraction (not recorded which). The chain joins TRBV5-1 to TRBJ2-1; 7 bases are shared with TRBD1. The CDR3 spells CASSLATGDEQFF. As DNA, the CDR3 is TGCGCCAGCAGCTTGGCTACAGGGGACGAGCAGTTCTTC.